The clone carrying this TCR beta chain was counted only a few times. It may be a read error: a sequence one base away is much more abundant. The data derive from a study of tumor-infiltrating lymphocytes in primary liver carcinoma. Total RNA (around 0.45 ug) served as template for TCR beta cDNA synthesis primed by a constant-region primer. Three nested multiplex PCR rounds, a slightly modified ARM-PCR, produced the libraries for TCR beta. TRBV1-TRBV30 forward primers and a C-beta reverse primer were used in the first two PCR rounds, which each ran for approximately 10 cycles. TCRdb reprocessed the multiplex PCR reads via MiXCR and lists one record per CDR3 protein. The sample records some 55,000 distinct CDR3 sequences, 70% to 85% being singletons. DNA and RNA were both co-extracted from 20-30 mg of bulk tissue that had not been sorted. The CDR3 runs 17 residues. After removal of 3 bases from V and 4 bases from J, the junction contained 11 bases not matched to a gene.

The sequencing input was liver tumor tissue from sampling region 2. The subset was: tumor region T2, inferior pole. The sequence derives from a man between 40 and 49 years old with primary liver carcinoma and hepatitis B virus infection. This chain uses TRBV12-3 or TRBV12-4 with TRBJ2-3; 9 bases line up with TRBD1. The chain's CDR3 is CASSLGQGPSSADTQYF. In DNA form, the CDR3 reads TGTGCCAGCAGTTTGGGACAGGGACCTTCTAGCGCAGATACGCAGTATTTT.